Below are 4 T cell receptor beta chains sequenced from a single sample in a study of T cell responses to AZD1222 COVID-19 vaccine. Measured with immunoSEQ multiplex PCR; TCRdb has only the in-frame clones, and not every one. In the table there are 150,000 or so clones, about 90% of which are singletons. The source was peripheral blood, collected 28 days after the second AZD1222 dose. The source is an adult who received the AZD1222 COVID-19 vaccine.

The chain employs TRBV4-1 and TRBJ2-7; no firm D call. CDR1 MGHRA and CDR2 YSYEKL come from the germline V gene. V was clipped by 0 bases and J by 4 bases, with 4 bases between them. This CDR3 has 12 residues. CDR3 DNA sequence: TGCGCCAGCAGCCAAGATGGGTACGAGCAGTACTTC. It yields the protein CASSQDGYEQYF.

The gene calls are TRBV30 and TRBJ2-3, with 8 bases matching TRBD1. Germline CDR1 reads GTSNPN; CDR2 reads SVGIG (reference sequence). V lost 5 bases and J lost 5; bases outside the gene matches: 12. This CDR3 has 15 amino acids. Here the CDR3 reads CAWLARGQEGDTQYF. The CDR3 DNA sequence: TGTGCCTGGCTAGCCAGGGGGCAGGAGGGAGATACGCAGTATTTT.

V is TRBV27 and J is TRBJ1-1; unclear D gene. Trimming took 5 bases from V and 5 from J, leaving 9 bases between them. Germline lookup yields CDR1 MNHEY and CDR2 SMNVEV (reference sequence). This CDR3 spans 12 amino acids. CDR3 coding DNA: TGTGCCAGCAGTCCCCAGGAGACTGAAGCTTTCTTT. Translated: CASSPQETEAFF.

This clone appeared a single time. The chain carries TRBV5-1 and TRBJ1-1; D may be TRBD1 (6 bases). The CDR3 covers 15 residues. The germline V and J ends were trimmed by 3 bases and 0 bases, with 12 bases remaining between them. Germline V gene lookup returns CDR1 SGHRS and CDR2 YFSETQ. This CDR3 reads CASSSLGQMNTEAFF. The CDR3 DNA reads as TGCGCCAGCAGCTCTCTTGGACAGATGAACACTGAAGCTTTCTTT.